This TCR beta chain was retrieved from a study of blood T cell repertoires in COVID-19. As processed by the authors: How many nucleated cells were present was estimated from reference gene primer amplification. The repertoire was sequenced with immunoSEQ multiplex PCR; TCRdb's copy has only in-frame clones and lacks some. V, J and clone size were drawn from that table, and D and trimming were deduced from the DNA. This sample yields about 140,000 clones, of which about 84% are seen a single time; approximately 1.6% belongs to the top ten. Ten or more counts support this clone. CDR3 size: 12 residues. The germline V and J ends were trimmed by 5 bases and 2 bases, with 7 bases remaining between them. CDR1 and CDR2 from the germline V gene are SGHVS and FNYEAQ. The age range of participants was about 18 to 100 years, with residence in about two dozen US areas. Exposed participants came across a COVID-19 case within 2 weeks before study entry.

Sequenced: PBMCs or T cells enriched from blood (not recorded which). This rearrangement joins TRBV7-6 to TRBJ2-7; D uncertain. The clonotype comes from a woman aged 18 to 35 who had been exposed to COVID-19. DNA for the CDR3: TGTGCCAGCAGCCCAAGCACCTACGAGCAGTACTTC. It is translated as CASSPSTYEQYF.